The 29 T cell receptor beta chains given below trace back to one sample, sequenced in a study of cytomegalovirus exposure and HLA in healthy donors. The PCR contained 60 Vbeta and 13 Jbeta primers. Some clones are missing from TCRdb's copy, which holds only in-frame ones; the method was immunoSEQ multiplex PCR. The sample has around 170,000 clones; more than 75% are singletons. Sequencing input: PBMCs. Every receptor here comes from a woman in her thirties in good health and CMV-seropositive.

CDR3 in DNA: TGTGCCAGCACCCCGGGCAGGGGGCCCTCCTACGAGCAGTACTTC. It is translated as CASTPGRGPSYEQYF. The chain links TRBV2 to TRBJ2-7; 8 nucleotides match TRBD1. The length of the CDR3 is 15 residues. V was clipped by 7 bases and J by 0 bases; unmatched bases: 8. CDR1 SNHLY and CDR2 FYNNEI come from the germline V gene.

The chain couples TRBV18 to TRBJ1-4; tentatively, D is TRBD1 (5 bases). V lost 2 bases to trimming and J lost 7 bases, with 8 bases between them. Germline values: CDR1 KGHSH, CDR2 LQKENI. This CDR3 has 13 amino acids. This CDR3 reads CASSPRQGEKLFF. The DNA for the CDR3 is TGTGCCAGCTCACCAAGGCAGGGTGAAAAACTGTTTTTT.

This chain connects TRBV19 to TRBJ1-4; D not resolved. This CDR3 has 15 residues. V lost 2 bases to trimming and J lost 8 bases, with 15 bases between them. The germline CDR1 and CDR2 sequences are LNHDA and SQIVND (reference sequence). The CDR3 DNA sequence: TGTGCCAGTAGTATAATTCGGGTTGCGGGAGAAAAACTGTTTTTT. Translating gives CASSIIRVAGEKLFF.

The chain is built from TRBV7-8 and TRBJ1-1; D uncertain. This CDR3 has 17 amino acids. V gave up 2 bases and J gave up 1 base, with 17 bases separating them. The germline V gene has CDR1 SGHVS and CDR2 FQNEAQ. The CDR3 here is CASSLFTPKFPNTEAFF. The CDR3 DNA sequence: TGTGCCAGCAGCTTATTTACTCCCAAATTTCCGAACACTGAAGCTTTCTTT. Together with reference TRBV7-8 and TRBJ1-1, the CDR3 gives the full variable domain: GAGVSQSPRYKVAKRGQDVALRCDPISGHVSLFWYQQALGQGPEFLTYFQNEAQLDKSGLPSDRFFAERPEGSVSTLKIQRTQQEDSAVYLCASSLFTPKFPNTEAFFGQGTRLTVV.

This chain links TRBV19 with TRBJ1-5; 10 bases map to TRBD1. The germline gives CDR1 LNHDA, CDR2 SQIVND (reference sequence). V shed 3 bases and J 7 bases; nucleotides not matched to a gene: 12. The CDR3 covers 17 residues. The CDR3 is CASSIIDRGPLWQPQHF. CDR3 nucleotide sequence: TGTGCCAGTAGTATTATTGACAGGGGGCCCCTATGGCAGCCCCAGCATTTT.

Worth noting for this clone: A far larger clone is one nucleotide away, so this likely arose from a read error. The same CDR3 can be traced to other DNA sequences in this sample. The rearrangement joins TRBV5-1 to TRBJ1-2; perhaps TRBD1 as D (6 bases). This CDR3 spans 14 amino acids. Germline lookup yields CDR1 SGHRS and CDR2 YFSETQ. V lost 4 bases and J 6 bases, leaving 16 bases between the germline ends. CDR3 region: CASSRTGGPDGYTF. CDR3 in DNA: TGCGCCAGCAGCCGGACGGGGGGCCCGGATGGCTACACCTTC.

For the CDR3, the DNA is TGCGCCACTAGGACTGGTGTGAACACTGAAGCTTTCTTT. Residues: CATRTGVNTEAFF. The chain recombines TRBV10-2 with TRBJ1-1; D remains unclear. The germline V gene encodes CDR1 WSHSY and CDR2 SAAADI. The V end lost 10 bases, the J end lost 0 bases, and 12 bases lay between the germline ends. The CDR3 is 13 residues long.

A word on this clone: Other DNA variants within this sample encode the same CDR3. The rearrangement uses TRBV6-5 and TRBJ1-5; no reliable D call. Trimming removed 5 bases at V and 5 bases at J, with 10 bases between. The CDR3 is made up of 13 amino acids. CDR1 and CDR2 (germline): MNHEY, SVGAGI. The CDR3, as DNA: TGTGCCAGCAGTGCGACACGATATCAGCCCCAGCATTTT. Residues: CASSATRYQPQHF.

The chain is built from TRBV5-1 and TRBJ1-1; the D is unclear. This CDR3 contains 14 residues. From germline, CDR1 is SGHRS and CDR2 YFSETQ. V lost 2 bases, J lost 1 base, and 9 bases lay in between. The CDR3 is CASSFSAGNTEAFF. The CDR3 nucleotides read TGCGCCAGCAGCTTTTCAGCAGGGAACACTGAAGCTTTCTTT. Drawing the rest from reference TRBV5-1 and TRBJ1-1, the complete variable domain is KAGVTQTPRYLIKTRGQQVTLSCSPISGHRSVSWYQQTPGQGLQFLFEYFSETQRNKGNFPGRFSGRQFSNSRSEMNVSTLELGDSALYLCASSFSAGNTEAFFGQGTRLTVV.

The chain has TRBV14 and TRBJ2-2, with 10 bases lining up with TRBD1. Germline loops: CDR1 SGHDN, CDR2 FVKESK. This CDR3 contains 16 residues. Trimming removed 2 bases from V and 4 bases from J; junction bases left unmatched: 4. The CDR3 reads CASSQLGTGATGELFF. The CDR3 DNA follows: TGTGCCAGCAGCCAACTCGGGACAGGGGCCACCGGGGAGCTGTTTTTT.

The CDR3 loop is CASSLAGVATYNEQFF. The CDR3 nucleotides read TGCGCCAGCAGCTTGGCAGGGGTTGCTACCTACAATGAGCAGTTCTTC. The genes are TRBV5-1 and TRBJ2-1; tentatively, D is TRBD1 (6 bases). V was pared by 0 bases and J by 2 bases, with 12 bases between. CDR3 length: 16 amino acids. Germline V gene sequence: CDR1 SGHRS, CDR2 YFSETQ.

The rearrangement links TRBV27 to TRBJ2-2; 8 bases match TRBD2. The ends lost 6 bases at V and 1 base at J; junction bases unmatched: 4. Germline V gives CDR1 MNHEY, CDR2 SMNVEV (reference sequence). The length of the CDR3 is 15 residues. The DNA for the CDR3 is TGTGCCAGCAGCTCCGGGACTAGGAACACCGGGGAGCTGTTTTTT. As protein: CASSSGTRNTGELFF.

This clone was observed once. J is TRBJ2-7 and V is TRBV7-9, with TRBD1 matching 7 bases. CDR3 length equals 17 residues. V trimming: 4 bases; J trimming: 2 bases; junction bases outside the gene matches: 14. Germline V gene lookup returns CDR1 SEHNR and CDR2 FQNEAQ (reference sequence). The CDR3 bases are TGTGCCAGCAGCTATGAGGTCGGGACAGCCGGCGCCTACGAGCAGTACTTC. This translates into CASSYEVGTAGAYEQYF.

The chain has TRBV18 and TRBJ1-2; D is perhaps TRBD1 (5 bases). V lost 3 bases, J lost 6 bases, and 11 bases lay in between. The length of the CDR3 is 13 residues. Germline CDR1 is KGHSH and CDR2 is LQKENI. The CDR3 reads CASSPPGGDGYTF. Written as DNA, the CDR3 is TGTGCCAGCTCACCCCCCGGGGGGGATGGCTACACCTTC. Supplemented by reference TRBV18 and TRBJ1-2, the full variable domain reads NAGVMQNPRHLVRRRGQEARLRCSPMKGHSHVYWYRQLPEEGLKFMVYLQKENIIDESGMPKERFSAEFPKEGPSILRIQQVVRGDSAAYFCASSPPGGDGYTFGSGTRLTVV.

The chain combines TRBV6-5 with TRBJ2-7; 8 nucleotides agree with TRBD1. V shed 6 bases and J 0 bases; nucleotides not matched to a gene: 4. The CDR3 contains 14 residues. The germline CDR1 and CDR2 sequences are MNHEY and SVGAGI. CDR3 protein: CASRHDRGSYEQYF. Written as DNA, the CDR3 is TGTGCCAGCAGACACGACAGGGGCTCCTACGAGCAGTACTTC.

V is TRBV7-9 and J is TRBJ2-7; 14 bases map to TRBD2. Trimming cost V 5 bases and J 4 bases; bases outside gene matches: 13. This CDR3 comprises 18 residues. CDR1 and CDR2 from the germline V gene are SEHNR and FQNEAQ (reference sequence). The CDR3 DNA follows: TGTGCCAGCAGCCTACCAACGACAGGGACTAGCGGGGGTTACGAGCAGTACTTC. Translated: CASSLPTTGTSGGYEQYF.

V gene TRBV5-1 combines with J gene TRBJ2-1, with 7 nucleotides matching TRBD2. CDR1 SGHRS and CDR2 YFSETQ come from the germline V gene. Trimming cost V 4 bases and J 3 bases; bases outside gene matches: 4. The CDR3 contains 14 residues. The CDR3 is CASSARGDYNEQFF. In DNA form, the CDR3 reads TGCGCCAGCAGCGCTCGGGGGGACTACAATGAGCAGTTCTTC.

The rearrangement uses TRBV7-7 and TRBJ2-5; 8 bases fit TRBD1. CDR1 SSHAT and CDR2 FNYEAQ come from the germline V gene (reference sequence). Germline trimming cut 1 base from V and 4 bases from J; bases unmatched to any gene: 8. The CDR3 contains 16 residues. The CDR3 DNA is TGTGCCAGCAGCTTAGGGGGCCAGGGGGCTGGAGAGACCCAGTACTTC. Its translation is CASSLGGQGAGETQYF.

The chain uses TRBV5-1 and TRBJ1-5; TRBD1 might be the D (6 bases). V lost 0 bases and J lost 1, with 14 bases in between. CDR1 SGHRS and CDR2 YFSETQ come from the germline V gene. This CDR3 comprises 17 residues. The CDR3 loop is CASSLGTGSLSNQPQHF. The CDR3 region has the DNA TGCGCCAGCAGCTTGGGAACAGGGAGTCTAAGCAATCAGCCCCAGCATTTT.

This sequence joins TRBV5-6 and TRBJ1-1; the D gene is possibly TRBD1 (5 bases). V was shortened by 0 bases and J by 3 bases, with 18 bases between the two germline ends. This CDR3 region has 17 residues. Germline values: CDR1 SGHDT, CDR2 YYEEEE. CDR3 in amino acids: CASSLDGRVLFDTEAFF. CDR3 in DNA: TGTGCCAGCAGCTTGGATGGCAGGGTATTGTTTGACACTGAAGCTTTCTTT.

The genes are TRBV4-1 and TRBJ2-1; D may be TRBD1 (6 bases). This CDR3 has 14 residues. Germline lookup yields CDR1 MGHRA and CDR2 YSYEKL. V was trimmed by 0 bases and J by 8 bases, leaving 11 bases between them. The chain's CDR3 is CASSQDGNRDEQFF. CDR3 DNA: TGCGCCAGCAGCCAAGACGGTAACAGGGATGAGCAGTTCTTC.

In DNA form, the CDR3 reads TGTGCCAGCAGCCTTCTACAGGGGGCGATCTATGGCTACACCTTC. Protein: CASSLLQGAIYGYTF. This sequence joins TRBV5-6 and TRBJ1-2; TRBD1 matches 9 bases. The CDR3 is 15 amino acids. The germline gives CDR1 SGHDT, CDR2 YYEEEE. V lost 4 bases to trimming and J lost 4 bases; unmatched junction nucleotides: 8.

In this sample, this clone turned up once. V gene TRBV4-3 combines with J gene TRBJ2-2; TRBD1 agrees at 9 bases. Germline values: CDR1 LGHNA, CDR2 YSLEER. The J segment lost 6 bases and the V segment lost 5 bases, leaving 4 bases of the junction unmatched. This CDR3 region has 14 residues. CDR3 sequence reads: CASSRDRVAGELFF. The DNA of the CDR3 is TGCGCCAGCAGCAGGGACAGGGTAGCCGGGGAGCTGTTTTTT.

The rearrangement links TRBV7-2 to TRBJ2-3; 7 positions match TRBD2. CDR3 length: 15 amino acids. The V and J ends lost 0 bases and 6 bases, in that order; junction bases with no gene match: 6. Germline-derived CDR1 and CDR2 are SGHTA and FQGNSA. This CDR3 is CASSLAGGWSDTQYF. The CDR3 nucleotides read TGTGCCAGCAGCTTAGCGGGGGGGTGGTCGGATACGCAGTATTTT.

The rearrangement uses TRBV27 and TRBJ2-7; D perhaps matches TRBD1 (6 bases). Trimming took 2 bases from V and 2 from J, leaving 10 bases between them. The CDR3 contains 14 residues. Germline V gene sequence: CDR1 MNHEY, CDR2 SMNVEV (reference sequence). The CDR3 coding sequence is TGTGCCAGCAGTTTAGTTGACAGGACCTACGAGCAGTACTTC. It translates to CASSLVDRTYEQYF.

The rearrangement links TRBV30 to TRBJ1-5, with a tentative D call TRBD1 (5 bases). Trimming stripped 0 bases from V and 5 bases from J, with 8 bases between. The CDR3 covers 13 residues. Germline V gives CDR1 GTSNPN, CDR2 SVGIG (reference sequence). For the CDR3, the DNA is TGTGCCTGGAGTGTAGGCAGGGATCAGCCCCAGCATTTT. Protein sequence: CAWSVGRDQPQHF.

A single count supports this clone. The V call is TRBV28, the J call TRBJ2-3; 15 nucleotides align to TRBD2. With V trimmed by 5 bases and J by 3 bases, 6 bases remained unmatched. Germline assignment: CDR1 MDHEN and CDR2 SYDVKM. This CDR3 has 17 amino acids. The CDR3 sequence: CASSPGLAGGLTDTQYF. CDR3 coding DNA: TGTGCCAGCAGTCCCGGACTAGCGGGGGGGCTTACAGATACGCAGTATTTT.

The rearrangement uses TRBV4-2 and TRBJ2-3; 10 bases are shared with TRBD2. V shed 1 base, J shed 2 bases, and the junction held 12 bases outside the gene matches. The CDR3 consists of 19 residues. CDR1 and CDR2 from the germline V gene are LGHNA and YNFKEQ. The CDR3 spells CASSQANVGSGGFTDTQYF. CDR3 in DNA: TGTGCCAGCAGCCAAGCCAACGTTGGTAGCGGGGGGTTCACAGATACGCAGTATTTT.

The rearrangement uses TRBV19 and TRBJ2-1, with D possibly being TRBD2 (5 bases). Germline CDR1 LNHDA, CDR2 SQIVND (reference sequence). The CDR3 covers 14 residues. Trimming left V 10 bases short and J 1 base short, with 14 bases between. The CDR3 nucleotides read TGTGCCATCTTCGGGAACCCATCCTACAATGAGCAGTTCTTC. Amino acid sequence: CAIFGNPSYNEQFF.